These T cell receptor beta chains were read from a single sample in a study of cytomegalovirus exposure and HLA in healthy donors. The assay was immunoSEQ multiplex PCR, and TCRdb's table has in-frame clones only and misses some. Here the sample spans roughly 130,000 clones, less than 85% being singletons. Sequenced sample: PBMCs. These receptors were obtained from a man aged 40-55 years in good health and CMV-seronegative. CDR3s include the opening cysteine and the closing phenylalanine or tryptophan. Each record gives: D gene, J gene, clone size, V gene, CDR3 protein, CDR3 DNA. D genes are given only for firm matches. Not all rows give a size; the values are once, few, many and, for expanded clones, a class.

>.|TRBJ2-7|.|TRBV5-4
CASSFSGNSYEQYF
TGTGCCAGCAGCTTCTCGGGAAACTCCTACGAGCAGTACTTC
>TRBD1|TRBJ1-1|.|TRBV23-1
CASSPPPELGQTNTEAFF
TGCGCCAGCAGTCCCCCGCCCGAATTGGGACAGACTAACACTGAAGCTTTCTTT
>TRBD1|TRBJ2-5|.|TRBV7-9
CASSREGQPRETQYF
TGTGCCAGCAGCCGCGAGGGACAGCCAAGGGAGACCCAGTACTTC
>TRBD1|TRBJ1-3|.|TRBV9
CASSLAHQGVDTIYF
TGTGCCAGCAGCCTTGCCCATCAGGGGGTGGACACCATATATTTT
>TRBD1|TRBJ1-1|.|TRBV7-8
CASSLAGTVNTEAFF
TGTGCCAGCAGCTTAGCCGGGACAGTGAACACTGAAGCTTTCTTT
>.|TRBJ1-1|.|TRBV5-6
CASSLVRVGEAFF
TGTGCCAGCAGCTTGGTTCGGGTGGGTGAAGCTTTCTTT
>.|TRBJ2-2|.|TRBV5-1
CASSRDSTTGELFF
TGCGCCAGCAGCCGGGACTCCACCACCGGGGAGCTGTTTTTT
>.|TRBJ2-5|once|TRBV7-9
CASSLGQKETQYF
TGTGCCAGCAGCTTAGGACAGAAAGAGACCCAGTACTTC
>.|TRBJ1-3|.|TRBV5-5
CASSPNPSGPGNTIYF
TGTGCCAGCAGCCCTAACCCCTCAGGGCCTGGAAACACCATATATTTT
>.|TRBJ1-2|once|TRBV30
CAWSAVGGGGYTF
TGTGCCTGGAGTGCTGTAGGGGGGGGCGGCTACACCTTC
>TRBD1|TRBJ1-5|.|TRBV7-8
CASSASGTGGHQPQHF
TGTGCCAGCAGCGCTTCCGGGACAGGGGGGCATCAGCCCCAGCATTTT
>.|TRBJ1-1|once|TRBV7-2
CASAGLLQNTEAFF
TGTGCCAGCGCGGGCCTACTACAAAACACTGAAGCTTTCTTT
>.|TRBJ1-2|.|TRBV7-9
CASSLVLGQPYGYTF
TGTGCCAGCAGCTTAGTTCTCGGACAGCCCTATGGCTACACCTTC
>TRBD2|TRBJ2-7|.|TRBV11-2
CASNRFRGDYEQYF
TGTGCCAGCAACCGTTTCCGGGGGGACTACGAGCAGTACTTC
>.|TRBJ2-1|.|TRBV4-1
CASSQETHGSYNEQFF
TGCGCCAGCAGCCAAGAAACTCACGGCTCCTACAATGAGCAGTTCTTC
>TRBD1|TRBJ1-1|.|TRBV6-6
CASSYFRQGNTEAFF
TGTGCCAGCAGTTACTTTCGACAGGGGAACACTGAAGCTTTCTTT
>TRBD1|TRBJ1-2|.|TRBV5-1
CASSLRGQGARYTF
TGCGCCAGCAGCTTGAGGGGACAGGGGGCACGGTACACCTTC
>TRBD2|TRBJ2-5|.|TRBV5-4
CASSGQGTSGVGETQYF
TGTGCCAGCAGCGGACAAGGGACTAGCGGGGTAGGGGAGACCCAGTACTTC
>TRBD1|TRBJ1-2|.|TRBV5-4
CASSRQGAFGYTF
TGTGCCAGCAGCCGACAGGGGGCCTTTGGCTACACCTTC
>TRBD1|TRBJ1-2|.|TRBV6-1
CASRLDRTTNYGYTF
TGTGCCAGCAGGCTGGACAGGACGACTAACTATGGCTACACCTTC
>TRBD2|TRBJ2-2|.|TRBV28
CASSSPGLAGVGPGELFF
TGTGCCAGCAGTTCACCGGGACTAGCGGGAGTAGGCCCCGGGGAGCTGTTTTTT
>.|TRBJ2-1|.|TRBV6-4
CASSDSPYSGTLYNEQFF
TGTGCCAGCAGTGACAGTCCATACTCCGGGACACTGTACAATGAGCAGTTCTTC
>TRBD1|TRBJ1-1|few|TRBV2
CASSGLGGYTEAFF
TGTGCCAGCAGTGGTCTAGGGGGCTATACTGAAGCTTTCTTT
>TRBD2|TRBJ2-2|.|TRBV29-1
CSVREGTSSNTGELFF
TGCAGCGTCAGGGAGGGAACCTCCTCGAACACCGGGGAGCTGTTTTTT
>.|TRBJ2-7|.|TRBV30
CAWNGHYEQYF
TGTGCCTGGAACGGACACTACGAGCAGTACTTC
>.|TRBJ1-5|.|TRBV2
CASSELSGFQPQHF
TGTGCCAGCAGTGAATTGTCGGGTTTTCAGCCCCAGCATTTT
>.|TRBJ2-1|once|TRBV25-1
CASGTREQFF
TGTGCCAGCGGTACTAGGGAGCAGTTCTTC
>TRBD2|TRBJ2-4|once|TRBV4-1
CASSHMGTSASKNIQYF
TGCGCCAGCAGCCATATGGGGACTAGCGCTTCCAAAAACATTCAGTACTTC
>TRBD1|TRBJ2-3|.|TRBV7-2
CASSTRQGNTDTQYF
TGTGCCAGCAGCACTAGACAGGGGAACACAGATACGCAGTATTTT
>TRBD2|TRBJ2-4|.|TRBV5-1
CASSPSSGGAENIQYF
TGCGCCAGCAGCCCTTCTAGCGGGGGGGCGGAAAACATTCAGTACTTC
>TRBD2|TRBJ2-1|.|TRBV9
CASSPGLAASSYNEQFF
TGTGCCAGCAGCCCAGGACTAGCGGCAAGCTCCTACAATGAGCAGTTCTTC
>.|TRBJ2-5|.|TRBV29-1
CSSSAGQETQYF
TGCAGCTCGTCGGCAGGGCAAGAGACCCAGTACTTC
>TRBD1|TRBJ1-5|.|TRBV7-9
CASSSDRGANQPQHF
TGTGCCAGCAGCTCGGACAGGGGAGCCAATCAGCCCCAGCATTTT